These 21 T cell receptor beta chains originate from one sample sequenced in a study of blood T cell repertoires in COVID-19. Libraries were prepared by immunoSEQ multiplex PCR; TCRdb keeps only in-frame clonotypes and omits some of them. The profile shows a few hundred thousand clones, 65% to 85% of them singletons. The sample comprised peripheral blood. These receptors came from a woman aged 45-60 years with acute or convalescent COVID-19.

V usage is TRBV7-9 and J usage is TRBJ2-5; 11 nucleotides agree with TRBD1. The CDR3 loop spans 16 amino acids. Trimming removed 5 bases from V and 4 bases from J; junction bases left unmatched: 9. CDR1 is SEHNR, CDR2 FQNEAQ, per germline (reference sequence). The CDR3 here is CASSLRGQGVGETQYF. CDR3 nucleotide sequence: TGTGCCAGCAGCCTACGGGGACAGGGGGTGGGAGAGACCCAGTACTTC.

This chain connects TRBV6-4 to TRBJ2-3; the match to TRBD2 covers 8 bases. V shed 2 bases, J shed 7 bases, and the junction held 8 bases outside the gene matches. The CDR3 runs to 15 residues. Per the germline V gene, CDR1 is MRHNA and CDR2 is SNTAGT. The CDR3 sequence: CASSDEALAGYTQYF. As DNA, the CDR3 is TGTGCCAGCAGTGACGAGGCGCTAGCGGGCTATACGCAGTATTTT.

This rearrangement joins TRBV10-1 to TRBJ1-1; D not certain. The CDR3 is made up of 14 amino acids. Trimming removed 2 bases from V and 1 base from J, with 8 bases in between. Germline V lookup: CDR1 WNHNN, CDR2 SYGVQD (reference sequence). For the CDR3, the DNA is TGCGCCAGCAGTGAGCTCCGGGGGAACACTGAAGCTTTCTTT. It codes for CASSELRGNTEAFF.

The rearrangement joins TRBV2 to TRBJ1-2; D remains ambiguous. Per germline, CDR1 SNHLY and CDR2 FYNNEI. The CDR3 totals 14 residues. Trimming stripped 5 bases from V and 4 bases from J, with 14 bases between. The chain's CDR3 is CASSWLGDIYGYTF. The CDR3 coding sequence is TGTGCCAGCAGTTGGCTGGGAGACATCTATGGCTACACCTTC. The complete variable domain, with remaining parts taken from reference TRBV2 and TRBJ1-2, reads EPEVTQTPSHQVTQMGQEVILRCVPISNHLYFYWYRQILGQKVEFLVSFYNNEISEKSEIFDDQFSVERPDGSNFTLKIRSTKLEDSAMYFCASSWLGDIYGYTFGSGTRLTVV.

The chain recombines TRBV3-1 (or the pseudogene TRBV3-2) with TRBJ1-6; D might be TRBD1 (6 bases). The CDR3 is 13 residues long. The germline CDR1 and CDR2 sequences are LGHDT and YNNKEL (reference sequence). V dropped 4 bases and J dropped 11 bases, with 12 bases sitting between them. The CDR3 bases are TGTGCCAGCAGCCGGTTCGACAGGCCACCCCTCCACTTT. As protein: CASSRFDRPPLHF.

V usage is TRBV27 and J usage is TRBJ1-2; the match to TRBD1 covers 7 bases. V lost 6 bases and J lost 4; bases outside the gene matches: 8. This CDR3 has 14 residues. Germline V gene sequence: CDR1 MNHEY, CDR2 SMNVEV (reference sequence). The CDR3 is CASREAGTAYGYTF. Here the CDR3 DNA reads TGTGCCAGCAGGGAGGCCGGGACAGCCTATGGCTACACCTTC.

The chain has TRBV6-5 and TRBJ2-3; D is possibly TRBD2 (7 bases). Germline V gene sequence: CDR1 MNHEY, CDR2 SVGAGI. CDR3 length: 14 amino acids. The germline V and J ends were trimmed by 7 bases and 4 bases, with 15 bases remaining between them. As DNA, the CDR3 is TGTGCCAGCACAGAACAGGGAGGGGCAGATACGCAGTATTTT. As protein: CASTEQGGADTQYF.

The V call is TRBV6-1, the J call TRBJ2-2; weak D call: TRBD1 (5 bases). The V gene's germline CDR1 is MNHNS and CDR2 SASEGT. CDR3 length equals 16 residues. Trimming left V 3 bases short and J 0 bases short, with 11 bases between. The chain's CDR3 is CASSDAIRANTGELFF. The DNA for the CDR3 is TGTGCCAGCAGTGATGCGATCAGGGCGAACACCGGGGAGCTGTTTTTT.

The chain uses TRBV7-9 and TRBJ2-1, with D uncertain. CDR1 and CDR2 from the germline V gene are SEHNR and FQNEAQ (reference sequence). Trimming removed 5 bases at V and 0 bases at J, with 11 bases between. The CDR3 is 15 amino acids. In DNA form, the CDR3 reads TGTGCCAGCAGCCCCCACTTGAGCTCCTACAATGAGCAGTTCTTC. Translation: CASSPHLSSYNEQFF.

This clone was seen only a few times. The chain employs TRBV5-1 and TRBJ2-7; TRBD2 aligns across 13 bases. V lost 4 bases to trimming and J lost 3 bases; unmatched junction nucleotides: 1. The CDR3 extends over 14 amino acids. From germline, CDR1 is SGHRS and CDR2 YFSETQ. The CDR3 region has the DNA TGCGCCAGCAGCCGGACTAGCGGGAGCTACGAGCAGTACTTC. Translated: CASSRTSGSYEQYF.

The V and J genes are TRBV18 and TRBJ1-1, with TRBD1 matching 7 bases. V was pared by 2 bases and J by 4 bases, with 4 bases of the junction left unmatched. This CDR3 region has 14 residues. Germline V gene sequence: CDR1 KGHSH, CDR2 LQKENI. DNA of the CDR3: TGTGCCAGCTCACCAGTCAGGGGGGTCACTGAAGCTTTCTTT. Translation: CASSPVRGVTEAFF.

The CDR3 bases are TGTGCCAGTAGTGTGACATATCCTAACTATGGCTACACCTTC. It codes for CASSVTYPNYGYTF. The V gene is TRBV19, the J gene TRBJ1-2; no clear D. Germline CDR1 reads LNHDA; CDR2 reads SQIVND (reference sequence). CDR3 length equals 14 residues. V lost 5 bases and J 0 bases, leaving 10 bases between the germline ends.

This clone showed up just once. The CDR3 region is CASSLRWANTEAFF. The CDR3 DNA reads TGTGCCAGCAGTTTAAGGTGGGCTAACACTGAAGCTTTCTTT. The chain combines TRBV27 with TRBJ1-1; D remains ambiguous. The CDR3 consists of 14 residues. The germline gives CDR1 MNHEY, CDR2 SMNVEV (reference sequence). V was cut by 2 bases and J by 2 bases, with 9 bases left in between.

This chain joins TRBV20-1 and TRBJ2-2, with 9 bases that match TRBD1. CDR1 is DFQATT and CDR2 is SNEGSKA in the germline V gene (reference sequence). The CDR3 is 16 amino acids. The J segment lost 4 bases and the V segment lost 3 bases, leaving 9 bases of the junction unmatched. DNA for the CDR3: TGCAGTGCTAGTGAAGCCGGGACAGGGTCCACCGGGGAGCTGTTTTTT. Amino acid sequence: CSASEAGTGSTGELFF.

The rearrangement uses TRBV7-9 and TRBJ1-2; no clear D gene. The CDR3 has 14 amino acids. V lost 7 bases and J 0 bases, leaving 12 bases between the germline ends. Germline assignment: CDR1 SEHNR and CDR2 FQNEAQ (reference sequence). CDR3 loop: CASIDAGTNYGYTF. In DNA, the CDR3 is TGTGCCAGCATCGATGCCGGGACTAACTATGGCTACACCTTC.

The V and J genes are TRBV2 and TRBJ1-2; no firm D call. Germline values: CDR1 SNHLY, CDR2 FYNNEI. The V and J ends lost 2 bases and 4 bases respectively, with 11 bases between them. The CDR3 is made up of 14 amino acids. The CDR3: CASSESGTFYGYTF. The CDR3 DNA reads TGTGCCAGCAGTGAATCGGGAACCTTCTATGGCTACACCTTC.

This chain links TRBV7-9 with TRBJ1-2; a weak D match, TRBD1 (5 bases). The CDR3 runs 15 residues. Germline V lookup: CDR1 SEHNR, CDR2 FQNEAQ (reference sequence). V lost 1 base to trimming and J lost 6 bases, with 15 bases between them. The CDR3 DNA reads TGTGCCAGCAGCTTAGGAAACTATGGGGGGAATGGCTACACCTTC. Protein: CASSLGNYGGNGYTF.

The chain couples TRBV5-1 to TRBJ2-5, with TRBD2 identical over 8 bases. This CDR3 is 16 amino acids long. The germline V gene has CDR1 SGHRS and CDR2 YFSETQ. With 3 bases clipped from V and 0 bases from J, the junction kept 7 bases outside the gene matches. CDR3 sequence reads: CASSSGGRGDQETQYF. CDR3 nucleotide sequence: TGCGCCAGCAGCTCCGGCGGGCGGGGGGACCAAGAGACCCAGTACTTC.

The rearrangement uses TRBV5-5 and TRBJ2-1; 8 nucleotides align to TRBD2. CDR1 and CDR2 from the germline V gene are SGHKS and YYEKEE (reference sequence). The CDR3 is 13 amino acids. V shed 9 bases and J 9 bases; nucleotides not matched to a gene: 11. Here the CDR3 DNA reads TGTGCCACCCCGCCCGGGGGGGGTGGTGAGCAGTTCTTC. This sequence encodes CATPPGGGGEQFF.

In this sample, this clone turned up once. The CDR3 region is CASSLGDSGANVLTF. The CDR3 DNA follows: TGCGCCAGCAGCCTGGGAGACTCTGGGGCCAACGTCCTGACTTTC. This chain links TRBV4-3 with TRBJ2-6; a possible D gene is TRBD2 (5 bases). Looked up from germline, CDR1 is LGHNA and CDR2 is YSLEER. The CDR3 spans 15 residues. V was pared by 4 bases and J by 0 bases, with 7 bases between.

This clone occurred once. V is TRBV27 and J is TRBJ1-1; 12 positions agree with TRBD1. The CDR3 has 15 amino acids. Per the germline V gene, CDR1 is MNHEY and CDR2 is SMNVEV (reference sequence). Trimming removed 5 bases from V and 5 bases from J; junction bases left unmatched: 6. For the CDR3, the DNA is TGTGCCAGCAGTCCCGGGACAGGGGGCTTTACTGAAGCTTTCTTT. As protein: CASSPGTGGFTEAFF.